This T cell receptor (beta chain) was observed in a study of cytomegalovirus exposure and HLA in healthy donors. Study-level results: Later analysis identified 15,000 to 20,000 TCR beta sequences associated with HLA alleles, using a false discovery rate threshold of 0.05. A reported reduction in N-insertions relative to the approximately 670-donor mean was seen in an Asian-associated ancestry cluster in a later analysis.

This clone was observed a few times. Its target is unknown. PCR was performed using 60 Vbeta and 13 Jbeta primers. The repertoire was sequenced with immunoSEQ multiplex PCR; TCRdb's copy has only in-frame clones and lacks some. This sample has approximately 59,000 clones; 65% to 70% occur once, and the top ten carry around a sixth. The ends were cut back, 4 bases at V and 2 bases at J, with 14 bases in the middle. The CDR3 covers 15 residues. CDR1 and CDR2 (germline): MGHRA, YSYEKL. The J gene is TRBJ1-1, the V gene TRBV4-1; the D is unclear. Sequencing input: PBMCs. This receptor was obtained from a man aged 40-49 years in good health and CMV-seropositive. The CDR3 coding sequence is TGCGCCAGCAGCCCTCTCGGGCGGGGAAACACTGAAGCTTTCTTT. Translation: CASSPLGRGNTEAFF.